This T cell receptor beta chain appears in the sequencing data of a study of cytomegalovirus exposure and HLA in healthy donors. The V gene end was trimmed by 8 bases and the J gene end by 6 bases; junction bases not matched to a gene: 12. This CDR3 has 14 amino acids. CDR1 is ENHRY and CDR2 is SYGVKD in the germline V gene. Assay used: immunoSEQ multiplex PCR; TCRdb lists only in-frame clones, some missing. Among approximately 170,000 clones listed, 84% were seen once. In this sample, this clone turned up a few times. Its antigen is currently unknown. Study results and limitations: 164 TCR beta chains were listed as cytomegalovirus-associated. Testing in vitro showed three CMV-associated chains specific for CMV antigens. A classifier reportedly called cytomegalovirus status with high sensitivity and specificity. Subsequent analysis showed first-cohort TCR clusters tending to co-occur in 120 validation repertoires.

The rearrangement joins TRBV10-3 to TRBJ1-1; 7 bases fit TRBD1. Input material: PBMCs. The clonotype comes from a man between 25 and 39 years old in good health and CMV-seropositive. DNA of the CDR3: TGTGCCATCGCTGGTCGACAGGGTGGGGCTGAAGCTTTCTTT. Residues: CAIAGRQGGAEAFF.